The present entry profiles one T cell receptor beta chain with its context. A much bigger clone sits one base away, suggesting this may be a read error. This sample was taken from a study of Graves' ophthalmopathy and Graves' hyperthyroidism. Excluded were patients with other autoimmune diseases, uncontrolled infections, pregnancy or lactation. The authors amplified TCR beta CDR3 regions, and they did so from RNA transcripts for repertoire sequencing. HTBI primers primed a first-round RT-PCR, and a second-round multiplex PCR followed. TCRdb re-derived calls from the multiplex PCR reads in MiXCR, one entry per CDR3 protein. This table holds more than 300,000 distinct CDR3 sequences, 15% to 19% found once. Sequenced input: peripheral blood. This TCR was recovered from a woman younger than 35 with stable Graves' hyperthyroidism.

CDR3 residues: CASGMGGATESFF. The DNA for the CDR3 is TGTGCTAGTGGCATGGGGGGGGCGACTGAATCTTTCTTT. This chain connects TRBV12-5 to TRBJ1-1, with D possibly matching TRBD1 (6 bases). The CDR3 contains 13 residues. The germline gives CDR1 LGHNT, CDR2 FRNRAP.